This T cell receptor beta chain originates from a study of cytomegalovirus exposure and HLA in healthy donors. Across the whole study: Among the 300 to 500 genotyped donors, 70% to 90% were placed in the Caucasian-associated ancestry cluster. Whole-study results and caveats: High sensitivity and specificity were reportedly achieved when the classifier diagnosed cytomegalovirus status. Cytomegalovirus association was assigned to more than 150 TCR beta chains.

Donors sampled were nominally healthy, though unrecorded immune exposures were likely. The PCR contained 60 Vbeta and 13 Jbeta primers. The table came from immunoSEQ multiplex PCR; TCRdb's copy has only in-frame clones and leaves some out. The top ten clones hold 6% to 7.5% of a sample with 150,000 to 200,000 clones, approximately 70% of them seen once. A word on this clone: Its target is unknown.

V lost 3 bases and J lost 6, with 11 bases in between. The CDR3 totals 14 residues. Germline V CDR1 and CDR2: SGHTA, FQGNSA. The source material was PBMCs. This rearrangement joins TRBV7-2 to TRBJ2-2, with a weak D call TRBD2 (5 bases). This TCR derives from a man aged 40-55 years in good health and CMV-seropositive. The CDR3 sequence is CASSFGISAGELFF. CDR3 DNA sequence: TGTGCCAGCAGCTTCGGGATTAGCGCCGGGGAGCTGTTTTTT.